The present entry profiles one T cell receptor (beta chain) with its context. MiXCR, run by TCRdb on the 5' RACE reads, gives a single entry per CDR3 protein. The repertoire holds about 270,000 distinct CDR3 sequences, with 16% as singletons. The data are from a study of T-cell memory formation after mild COVID-19. CDR1 is DFQATT and CDR2 is SNEGSKA in the germline V gene (reference sequence). Trimming removed 4 bases at V and 0 bases at J, with 10 bases between. This CDR3 has 14 amino acids. Sequences were obtained from PBMCs or a T cell subset sorted from them (not recorded which). This TCR was sampled from a young man who had mild COVID-19 (a few samples of this study predate the infection). Cell type and time point are not known. This sequence joins TRBV20-1 and TRBJ1-3; perhaps TRBD1 as D (5 bases). CDR3 amino acids: CSAKGGASGNTIYF. The CDR3 DNA follows: TGCAGTGCTAAGGGCGGGGCCTCTGGAAACACCATATATTTT.